This TCR beta chain was captured in a study of blood T cell repertoires in COVID-19. The wider study: Acute-phase and convalescent COVID-19 samples originated in the United States, Italy and Spain. From T cells, B-cell-depleted T cells, or PBMCs came the material, which was cDNA or gDNA.

This CDR3 comprises 14 residues. Germline V gene data show CDR1 as MDHEN and CDR2 as SYDVKM. V was shortened by 6 bases and J by 4 bases, with 10 bases between the two germline ends. Profiling relied on immunoSEQ multiplex PCR, and the TCRdb table lists in-frame clones only, not all of them. Of around 70,000 clones listed, approximately 89% are singletons. The specimen sequenced was peripheral blood. The receptor's source is a woman aged 60 to 75 with active COVID-19. This chain connects TRBV28 to TRBJ2-6, with D unclear. The CDR3 DNA reads as TGTGCCAGCAGCCGGGTCCCCGGGGCCAACGTCCTGACTTTC. The encoded protein is CASSRVPGANVLTF.